The source of this T cell receptor (beta chain) is a study of Ad26.COV2.S vaccination and SARS-CoV-2 variants. Study-wide points: In vaccinated individuals, spike-specific CD8+ and CD4+ T cell responses reportedly displayed substantial breadth.

As to treatment: some 20 received Ad26.COV2.S at low or high dose, single or two shots; 5 received placebo; per-sample allocation not given. Sample collection was performed on day 63 after the first vaccine or placebo injection. An adult donor aged 18-55 years was enrolled in Boston. An Ad26 vector carrying the Wuhan-strain SARS-CoV-2 spike served as the vaccine. There are 15 residues in the CDR3. J was trimmed by 4 bases and V by 4 bases; bases with no gene match: 6. The germline V gene has CDR1 SGHRS and CDR2 YFSETQ. Here immunoSEQ multiplex PCR was the method, and the copy in TCRdb shows in-frame clones only, minus some. The sample includes about 370,000 clones, over 75% of them seen just once. The count of this clone is one. Its antigen is still unknown.

This clonotype was obtained from a person between 18 and 65 years old who received the Ad26.COV2.S COVID-19 vaccine or a placebo. The chain carries TRBV5-1 and TRBJ2-1; TRBD2 matches 9 bases. The starting material was peripheral blood, obtained in a trial of Ad26.COV2.S vaccine versus placebo. CDR3: CASSPGLAQYNEQFF. The CDR3, as DNA: TGCGCCAGCAGCCCGGGACTAGCACAGTACAATGAGCAGTTCTTC.